This T cell receptor beta chain was sequenced during a study of blood T cell repertoires in COVID-19. Background on the study: COVID-19 samples collected from the United States, Italy and Spain covered acute and convalescent phases.

CDR1 is MNHEY, CDR2 SMNVEV, per germline (reference sequence). The germline V and J ends were trimmed by 5 bases and 6 bases, with 17 bases remaining between them. CDR3 length: 16 amino acids. This clone was seen more than once but under ten times. Study processing details: Counts of nucleated cells, estimated from reference gene primer amplification, were obtained. Sequencing used immunoSEQ multiplex PCR; TCRdb keeps in-frame clones, though not all of them. That table supplies the V and J calls and clone size; D and trimming were determined from the DNA. The repertoire holds about 220,000 clones, with 80% as singletons.

The specimen was peripheral blood. The TCR comes from a woman in her sixties or seventies with acute or convalescent COVID-19. The J gene is TRBJ1-6, the V gene TRBV27, with a possible D match to TRBD1 (5 bases). For the CDR3, the DNA is TGTGCCAGCAGTCACAGGTGGAGCGTGGGTAATTCACCCCTCCACTTT. It is translated as CASSHRWSVGNSPLHF.